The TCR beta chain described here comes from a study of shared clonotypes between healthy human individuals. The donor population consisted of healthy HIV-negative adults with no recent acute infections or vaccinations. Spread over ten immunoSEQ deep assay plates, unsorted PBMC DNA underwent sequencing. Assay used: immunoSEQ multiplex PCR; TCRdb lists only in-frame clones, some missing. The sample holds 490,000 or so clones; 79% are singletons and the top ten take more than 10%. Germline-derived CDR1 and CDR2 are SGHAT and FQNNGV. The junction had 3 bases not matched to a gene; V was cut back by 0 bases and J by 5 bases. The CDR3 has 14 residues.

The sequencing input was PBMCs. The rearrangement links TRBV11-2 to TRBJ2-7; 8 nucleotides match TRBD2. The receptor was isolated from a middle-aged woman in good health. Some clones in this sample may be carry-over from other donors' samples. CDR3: CASSLEREGNEQYF. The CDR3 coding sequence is TGTGCCAGCAGCTTAGAACGGGAGGGTAACGAGCAGTACTTC.